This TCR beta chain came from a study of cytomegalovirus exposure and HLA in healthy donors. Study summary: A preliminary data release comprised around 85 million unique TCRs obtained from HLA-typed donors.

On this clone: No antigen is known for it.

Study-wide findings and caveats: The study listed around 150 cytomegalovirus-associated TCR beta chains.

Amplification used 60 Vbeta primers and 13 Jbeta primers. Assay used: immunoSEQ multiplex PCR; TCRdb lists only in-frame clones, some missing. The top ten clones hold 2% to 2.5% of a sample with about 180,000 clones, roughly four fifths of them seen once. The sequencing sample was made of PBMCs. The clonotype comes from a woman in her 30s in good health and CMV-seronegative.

The CDR3 DNA sequence: TGTGCCATCAGTGAACAGGGGCTGGCGGGGAATCAGCCCCAGCATTTT. This sequence encodes CAISEQGLAGNQPQHF. The chain employs TRBV10-3 and TRBJ1-5, with 7 bases fitting TRBD1. The J segment lost 4 bases and the V segment lost 3 bases, leaving 9 bases of the junction unmatched. The CDR3 extends over 16 amino acids. The germline CDR1 and CDR2 sequences are ENHRY and SYGVKD.